The sequence of this T cell receptor (beta chain) was determined in a study of T cell clonality in common variable immunodeficiency. Overall study results and limits: Shared TCRbeta clones were fewer between CVID subjects than controls.

There are 17 residues in the CDR3. V lost 4 bases, J lost 0 bases, and 12 bases stayed unmatched. Per the germline V gene, CDR1 is LGHNA and CDR2 is YNFKEQ. As regards this clone: Its antigen is still unknown. The CDR3 is cut off 3 residues early in the read; its end comes from the germline J gene.

The table came from immunoSEQ multiplex PCR; TCRdb's copy has only in-frame clones and leaves some out. Recorded here are some 52,000 clones, none singletons. The sequenced material came from peripheral blood mononuclear cells. V usage is TRBV4-2 and J usage is TRBJ2-7; 7 bases fit TRBD1. The clonotype comes from a person between 18 and 75 years old in good health. Partial CDR3 DNA: TGTGCCAGCAGCCCAAACCTCCACAGGGGTAGCTCCTACGAG. Translating it yields CASSPNLHRGSSYE. The entire CDR3 reads CASSPNLHRGSSYEQYF.